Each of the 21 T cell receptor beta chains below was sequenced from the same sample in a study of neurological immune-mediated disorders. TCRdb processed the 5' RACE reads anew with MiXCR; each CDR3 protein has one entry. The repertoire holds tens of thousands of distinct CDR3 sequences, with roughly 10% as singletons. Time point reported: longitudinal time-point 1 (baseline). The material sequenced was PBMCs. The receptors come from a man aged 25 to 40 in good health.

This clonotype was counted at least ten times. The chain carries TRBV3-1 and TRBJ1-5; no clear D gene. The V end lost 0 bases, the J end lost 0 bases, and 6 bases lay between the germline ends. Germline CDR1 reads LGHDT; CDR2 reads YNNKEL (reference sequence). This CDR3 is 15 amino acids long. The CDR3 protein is CASSQDRVSNQPQHF. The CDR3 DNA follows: TGTGCCAGCAGCCAAGATCGGGTTAGCAATCAGCCCCAGCATTTT.

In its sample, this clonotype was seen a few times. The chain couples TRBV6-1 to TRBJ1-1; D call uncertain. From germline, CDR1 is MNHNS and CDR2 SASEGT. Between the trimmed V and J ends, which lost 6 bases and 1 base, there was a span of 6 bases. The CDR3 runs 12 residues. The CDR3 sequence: CASRTQNTEAFF. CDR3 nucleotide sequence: TGTGCCAGCAGAACACAGAACACTGAAGCTTTCTTT.

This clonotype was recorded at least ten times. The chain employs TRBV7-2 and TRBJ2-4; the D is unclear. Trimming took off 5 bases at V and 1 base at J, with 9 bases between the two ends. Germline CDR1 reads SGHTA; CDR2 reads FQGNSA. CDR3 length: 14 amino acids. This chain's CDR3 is CASSEGRAKNIQYF. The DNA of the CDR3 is TGTGCCAGCAGCGAAGGACGCGCCAAAAACATTCAGTACTTC.

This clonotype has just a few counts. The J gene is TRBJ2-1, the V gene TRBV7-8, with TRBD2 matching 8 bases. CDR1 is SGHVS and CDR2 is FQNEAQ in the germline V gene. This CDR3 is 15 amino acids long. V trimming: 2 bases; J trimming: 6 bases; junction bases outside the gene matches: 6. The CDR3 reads CASSLQAGVGNEQFF. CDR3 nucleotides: TGTGCCAGCAGCTTACAAGCGGGAGTGGGCAATGAGCAGTTCTTC.

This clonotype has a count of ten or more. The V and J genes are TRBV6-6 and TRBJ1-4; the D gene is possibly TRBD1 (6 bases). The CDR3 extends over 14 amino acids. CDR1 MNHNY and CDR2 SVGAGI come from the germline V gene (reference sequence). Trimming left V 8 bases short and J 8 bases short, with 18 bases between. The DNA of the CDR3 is TGTGCCAGCGACCCTACAGGGAGAGGAGAAAAACTGTTTTTT. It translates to CASDPTGRGEKLFF.

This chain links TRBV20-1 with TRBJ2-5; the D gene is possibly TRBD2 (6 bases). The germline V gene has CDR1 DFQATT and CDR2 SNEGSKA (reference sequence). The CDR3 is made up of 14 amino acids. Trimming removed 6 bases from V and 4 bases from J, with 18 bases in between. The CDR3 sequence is CSAWEATARETQYF. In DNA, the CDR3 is TGCAGTGCCTGGGAGGCGACAGCTCGAGAGACCCAGTACTTC.

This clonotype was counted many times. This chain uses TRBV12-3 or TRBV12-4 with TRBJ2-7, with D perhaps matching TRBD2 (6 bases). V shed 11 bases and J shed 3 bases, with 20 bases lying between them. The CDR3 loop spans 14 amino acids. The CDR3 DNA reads TGTGCCTCCCGCGGGGATGCAGGATACTACGAGCAGTACTTC. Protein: CASRGDAGYYEQYF.

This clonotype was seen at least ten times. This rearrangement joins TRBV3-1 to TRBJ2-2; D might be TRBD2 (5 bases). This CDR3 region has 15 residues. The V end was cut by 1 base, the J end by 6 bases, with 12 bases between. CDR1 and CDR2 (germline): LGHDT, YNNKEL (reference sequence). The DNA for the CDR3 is TGTGCCAGCAGCCAAGGAGAGGGATCAGCCGGGGAGCTGTTTTTT. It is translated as CASSQGEGSAGELFF.

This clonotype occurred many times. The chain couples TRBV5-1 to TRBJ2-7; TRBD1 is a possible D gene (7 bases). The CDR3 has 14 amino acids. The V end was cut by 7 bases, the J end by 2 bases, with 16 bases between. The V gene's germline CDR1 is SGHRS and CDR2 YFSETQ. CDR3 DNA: TGCGCCAGCGCCCGACAGGGCGGGACCTACGAGCAGTACTTC. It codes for CASARQGGTYEQYF.

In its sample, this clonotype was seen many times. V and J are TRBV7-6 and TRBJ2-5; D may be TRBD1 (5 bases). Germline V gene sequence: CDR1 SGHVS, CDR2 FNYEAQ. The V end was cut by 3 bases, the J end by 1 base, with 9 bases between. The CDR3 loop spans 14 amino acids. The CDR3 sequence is CASSLTDFQETQYF. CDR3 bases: TGTGCCAGCAGCTTGACAGACTTCCAAGAGACCCAGTACTTC.

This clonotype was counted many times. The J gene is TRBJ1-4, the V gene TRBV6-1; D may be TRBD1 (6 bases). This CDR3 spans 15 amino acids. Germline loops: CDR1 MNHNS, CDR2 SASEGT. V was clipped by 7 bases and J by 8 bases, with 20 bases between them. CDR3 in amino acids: CASIRTRGLGEKLFF. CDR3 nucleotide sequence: TGTGCCAGCATTCGGACCAGGGGCCTTGGGGAAAAACTGTTTTTT.

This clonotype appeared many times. The CDR3 is CASSPGAWQFF. CDR3 bases: TGTGCCAGCTCACCAGGCGCATGGCAGTTCTTT. The chain carries TRBV18 and TRBJ1-1; D uncertain. CDR3 length: 11 residues. The V end lost 2 bases, the J end lost 14 bases, and 12 bases lay between the germline ends. Germline V gene lookup returns CDR1 KGHSH and CDR2 LQKENI.

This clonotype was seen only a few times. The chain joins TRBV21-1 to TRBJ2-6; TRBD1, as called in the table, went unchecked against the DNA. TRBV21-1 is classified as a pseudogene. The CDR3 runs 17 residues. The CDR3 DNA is TGTGCCAGCAAAAAAAAGAGGGGATGGAGTGGGGCCAACGTCCTGACTTTC. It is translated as CASKKKRGWSGANVLTF.

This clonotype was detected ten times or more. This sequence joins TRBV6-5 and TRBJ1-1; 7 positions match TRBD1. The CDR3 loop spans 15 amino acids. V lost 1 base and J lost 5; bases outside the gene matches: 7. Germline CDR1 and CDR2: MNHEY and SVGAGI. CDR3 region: CASSYWGDSRTEAFF. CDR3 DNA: TGTGCCAGCAGTTACTGGGGGGACAGTAGGACTGAAGCTTTCTTT.

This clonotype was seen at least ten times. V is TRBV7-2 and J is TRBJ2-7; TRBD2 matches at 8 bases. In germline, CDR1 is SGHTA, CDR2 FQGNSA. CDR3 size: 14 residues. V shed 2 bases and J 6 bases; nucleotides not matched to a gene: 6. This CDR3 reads CASSLPQREREQYF. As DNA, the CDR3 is TGTGCCAGCAGCTTACCCCAGCGGGAGCGCGAGCAGTACTTC.

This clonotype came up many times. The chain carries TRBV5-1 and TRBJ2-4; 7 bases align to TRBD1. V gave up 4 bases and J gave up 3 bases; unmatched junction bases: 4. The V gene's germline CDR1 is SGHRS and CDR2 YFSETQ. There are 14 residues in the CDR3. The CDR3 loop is CASSQQGDKNIQYF. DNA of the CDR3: TGCGCCAGCAGCCAGCAGGGGGACAAAAACATTCAGTACTTC.

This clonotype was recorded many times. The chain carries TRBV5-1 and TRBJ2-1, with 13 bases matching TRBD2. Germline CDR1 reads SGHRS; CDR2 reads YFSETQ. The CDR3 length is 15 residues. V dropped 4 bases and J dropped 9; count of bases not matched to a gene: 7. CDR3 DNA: TGCGCCAGCAGCAGTACTAGCGGGAGGGCTGGTGAGCAGTTCTTC. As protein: CASSSTSGRAGEQFF.

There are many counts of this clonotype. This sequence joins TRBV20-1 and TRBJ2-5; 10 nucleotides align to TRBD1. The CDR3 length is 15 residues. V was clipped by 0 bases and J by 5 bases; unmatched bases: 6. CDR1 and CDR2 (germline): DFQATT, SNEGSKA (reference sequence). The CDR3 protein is CSARETGGAGETQYF. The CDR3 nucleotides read TGCAGTGCTAGAGAGACAGGGGGCGCGGGGGAGACCCAGTACTTC.

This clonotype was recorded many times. DNA for the CDR3: TGCGCCAGCAGCGGATTACAGGGGGCGAGCACTGAAGCTTTCTTT. Amino acids: CASSGLQGASTEAFF. The chain is built from TRBV5-1 and TRBJ1-1; 9 nucleotides match TRBD1. V shed 4 bases and J 4 bases; nucleotides not matched to a gene: 8. Germline V gene data show CDR1 as SGHRS and CDR2 as YFSETQ. The CDR3 totals 15 residues.

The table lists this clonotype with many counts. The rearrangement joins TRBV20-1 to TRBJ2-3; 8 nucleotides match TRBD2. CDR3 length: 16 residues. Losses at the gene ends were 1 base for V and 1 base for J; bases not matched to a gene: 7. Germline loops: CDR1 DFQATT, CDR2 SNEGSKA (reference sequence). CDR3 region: CSARAQASGRTDTQYF. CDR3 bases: TGCAGTGCTAGAGCCCAGGCTAGCGGGCGCACAGATACGCAGTATTTT.

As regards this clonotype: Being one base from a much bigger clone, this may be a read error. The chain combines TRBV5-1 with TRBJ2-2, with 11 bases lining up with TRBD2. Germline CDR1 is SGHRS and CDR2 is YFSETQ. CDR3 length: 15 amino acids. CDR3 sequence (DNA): TGCGCCAGTAACGGACTAGCGGGTTACACCGGGGAGATGTTTTTT. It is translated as CASNGLAGYTGEMFF.